This T cell receptor beta chain was sequenced in a study of PD-1 blockade in classical Hodgkin lymphoma. Study information: Intravenous delivery of nivolumab at 3 mg/kg to patients occurred every 2 weeks.

This clone was counted only a few times. Its specificity is unknown. Study-wide results and limits: Initiation of nivolumab under 1 year after ASCT led to exclusion of patients. When set against healthy donors, newly diagnosed patients were reported to show lower baseline TCR diversity.

The repertoire was sequenced with immunoSEQ multiplex PCR; TCRdb's copy has only in-frame clones and lacks some. The sample carries around 25,000 clones, 55% to 85% recorded once. The CDR3 loop spans 14 amino acids. Germline V lookup: CDR1 KGHSH, CDR2 LQKENI. With 3 bases removed from V and 0 bases from J, the gap between germline ends came to 8 bases. Time point reported: cycle 4 day 1 (C4D1), after 5 to 7 weeks of nivolumab. After autologous stem cell transplantation all patients relapsed, and prior brentuximab vedotin exposure differed between cohorts. Patients' outcomes at their best amounted to complete response, partial response or progressive disease.

J is TRBJ1-2 and V is TRBV18; tentatively, D is TRBD1 (6 bases). The receptor was isolated from a human donor with classical Hodgkin lymphoma. The sequencing used peripheral blood mononuclear cells (PBMCs), collected before the fourth cycle of nivolumab. CDR3 sequence: CASSPTGANYGYTF. The CDR3 bases are TGTGCCAGCTCACCGACAGGAGCTAACTATGGCTACACCTTC.